The rows below give T cell receptor beta chains drawn from one sample of a study of blood T cell repertoires in COVID-19. Profiling relied on immunoSEQ multiplex PCR, and the TCRdb table lists in-frame clones only, not all of them. The sample yields tens of thousands of clones, more than 60% seen once. The sequenced sample consisted of peripheral blood. These TCRs come from a man aged 60-69 years with acute or convalescent COVID-19. Both conserved end residues are part of each CDR3. The order of the fields is V gene, D gene, J gene, clone size, CDR3 protein, CDR3 DNA. D genes are given only for firm matches. Size is stated for part of the rows, as once, few or many counts, or as a class when the clone is expanded.

TRBV30,-,TRBJ1-1,many,CAWSVRLGTEAFF,TGTGCCTGGAGTGTTCGTCTCGGGACTGAAGCTTTCTTT
TRBV20-1,TRBD2,TRBJ2-1,few,CSASSSASGISYNEQFF,TGCAGTGCTAGTAGTTCGGCTAGCGGGATTTCCTACAATGAGCAGTTCTTC
TRBV11-3,-,TRBJ2-5,-,CASSARGFGETQYF,TGTGCCAGCAGCGCTAGGGGGTTCGGGGAGACCCAGTACTTC
TRBV6-6,-,TRBJ2-5,-,CASSPISKGLSTGIETQYF,TGTGCCAGCAGTCCAATATCAAAAGGCCTTTCAACAGGGATCGAGACCCAGTACTTC
TRBV5-4,-,TRBJ2-5,-,CASSATGRKTQYF,TGTGCCAGCAGCGCTACAGGGAGAAAGACCCAGTACTTC
TRBV9,-,TRBJ2-5,once,CASSTISAGETQYF,TGTGCCAGCAGCACCATTAGCGCAGGAGAGACCCAGTACTTC
TRBV6-5,-,TRBJ1-5,-,CASSPRRAEEPQHF,TGTGCCAGCAGTCCCCGACGGGCGGAGGAGCCCCAGCATTTT
TRBV11-2,-,TRBJ2-5,many,CATQQNRDGETQYF,TGTGCCACCCAACAGAACAGGGACGGCGAGACCCAGTACTTC
TRBV5-1,-,TRBJ1-2,-,CASSSFEGRNGYTF,TGCGCCAGCAGCTCTTTTGAGGGCCGCAATGGCTACACCTTC
TRBV19,TRBD1,TRBJ1-1,-,CASRDRAAGNTEAFF,TGTGCCAGTCGGGACAGGGCGGCAGGGAACACTGAAGCTTTCTTT
TRBV5-1,TRBD1,TRBJ1-1,-,CASSLDRGSEAFF,TGCGCCAGCAGCTTAGACAGGGGATCTGAAGCTTTCTTT
TRBV10-3,TRBD1,TRBJ1-1,many,CAIRGQQNTEAFF,TGTGCCATCAGGGGACAGCAGAACACTGAAGCTTTCTTT
TRBV5-1,TRBD2,TRBJ2-7,few,CASSSSGRVPYEQYF,TGCGCCAGCAGCTCTAGCGGGAGGGTCCCCTACGAGCAGTACTTC
TRBV30,-,TRBJ2-3,-,CAWSDSTGDTQYF,TGTGCCTGGAGTGACAGTACAGGAGATACGCAGTATTTT
TRBV10-2,-,TRBJ2-6,few,CASSVQGAEANVLTF,TGCGCCAGCAGCGTACAGGGAGCGGAGGCCAACGTCCTGACTTTC
TRBV4-2,TRBD1,TRBJ2-3,-,CASSQDQGQGIPDTQYF,TGTGCCAGCAGCCAAGATCAAGGACAGGGAATCCCAGATACGCAGTATTTT
TRBV10-2,TRBD1,TRBJ2-1,-,CASSEQGNEQFF,TGCGCCAGCAGCGAACAGGGGAATGAGCAGTTCTTC
TRBV6-5,TRBD1,TRBJ2-2,many,CASSYSDREDGELFF,TGTGCCAGCAGTTATTCGGACAGGGAAGACGGGGAGCTGTTTTTT
TRBV5-1,TRBD2,TRBJ2-1,-,CASNQGGTSLDEQFF,TGCGCCAGCAATCAGGGCGGGACTAGCCTCGATGAGCAGTTCTTC
TRBV9,TRBD2,TRBJ2-2,-,CASSVFGGGAGGELFF,TGTGCCAGCAGCGTATTCGGCGGGGGGGCTGGCGGGGAGCTGTTTTTT
TRBV19,-,TRBJ1-2,-,CASSMGVDGYTF,TGTGCCAGTAGTATGGGAGTAGATGGCTACACCTTC
TRBV10-3,-,TRBJ1-5,-,CAISGSLNNQPQHF,TGTGCCATCAGTGGGTCCCTAAACAATCAGCCCCAGCATTTT
TRBV19,-,TRBJ2-7,-,CASGGAWSYEQYF,TGTGCCAGTGGCGGGGCGTGGTCCTACGAGCAGTACTTC